A single sample gave rise to the 25 T cell receptor beta chains below, sequenced in a study of cytomegalovirus exposure and HLA in healthy donors. Some clones are missing from TCRdb's copy, which holds only in-frame ones; the method was immunoSEQ multiplex PCR. The sample carries nearly 80,000 clones, 93% recorded once. Sequenced material: PBMCs. These receptors were collected from a woman under 40 in good health and CMV-seronegative.

The chain's CDR3 is CASSVSGRNTYEQYF. CDR3 coding DNA: TGTGCCAGTAGTGTAAGCGGGAGGAATACCTACGAGCAGTACTTC. The chain recombines TRBV19 with TRBJ2-7; 9 bases agree with TRBD2. The CDR3 sequence is 15 residues long. The germline V gene encodes CDR1 LNHDA and CDR2 SQIVND (reference sequence). With V trimmed by 5 bases and J by 2 bases, 7 bases remained unmatched.

The CDR3 loop is CASSLGQRSSYEQYF. In DNA form, the CDR3 reads TGTGCCAGCAGCTTGGGACAGCGAAGCTCCTACGAGCAGTACTTC. J is TRBJ2-7 and V is TRBV5-6; D might be TRBD1 (5 bases). The germline V gene encodes CDR1 SGHDT and CDR2 YYEEEE. Between the trimmed V and J ends, which lost 0 bases and 0 bases, there was a span of 10 bases. This CDR3 contains 15 residues.

This chain links TRBV15 with TRBJ2-7; no firm D call. Trimming took off 9 bases at V and 4 bases at J, with 10 bases between the two ends. The CDR3 covers 11 residues. In germline, CDR1 is LNHNV, CDR2 YYDKDF (reference sequence). The CDR3 nucleotides are TGTGCCACTTCGACACTTTACGAGCAGTACTTC. It is translated as CATSTLYEQYF.

The chain employs TRBV30 and TRBJ1-5; D possibly corresponds to TRBD1 (6 bases). Trimming cost V 5 bases and J 7 bases, with 15 bases left between them. CDR1 GTSNPN and CDR2 SVGIG come from the germline V gene (reference sequence). The CDR3 length is 13 residues. DNA for the CDR3: TGTGCCTGGGCACAGGGTGCGGAGCAGCCCCAGCATTTT. Translated, it gives CAWAQGAEQPQHF.

The chain employs TRBV18 and TRBJ2-7; TRBD1 matches at 8 bases. The CDR3 extends over 15 amino acids. Per germline, CDR1 KGHSH and CDR2 LQKENI. V trimming: 1 base; J trimming: 6 bases; junction bases outside the gene matches: 8. The CDR3 bases are TGTGCCAGCTCACCACGGACAGGGTATGGTGCCGAGCAGTACTTC. Translating gives CASSPRTGYGAEQYF.

CDR3 DNA sequence: TGTGCCAGCAGCCCCTGGGTCGGGGAGACCCAGTACTTC. Amino acids: CASSPWVGETQYF. The chain employs TRBV7-2 and TRBJ2-5; D gene ambiguous. CDR3 size: 13 residues. Trimming removed 5 bases from V and 5 bases from J, with 12 bases in between. CDR1 and CDR2 from the germline V gene are SGHTA and FQGNSA. Based on the CDR3 plus reference TRBV7-2 and TRBJ2-5, the full variable domain is GAGVSQSPSNKVTEKGKDVELRCDPISGHTALYWYRQSLGQGLEFLIYFQGNSAPDKSGLPSDRFSAERTGGSVSTLTIQRTQQEDSAVYLCASSPWVGETQYFGPGTRLLVL.

The genes are TRBV18 and TRBJ1-1, with D hard to call. Germline lookup yields CDR1 KGHSH and CDR2 LQKENI. The CDR3 runs 13 residues. The V and J ends lost 3 bases and 1 base respectively, with 6 bases between them. CDR3 sequence reads: CASSPSQNTEAFF. In DNA, the CDR3 is TGTGCCAGCTCACCCAGTCAGAACACTGAAGCTTTCTTT.

This clone has just one count. CDR3 bases: TGTGCCAGCAGTTTATCGGGGGGGGCAGGGCCCTATAATTCACCCCTCCACTTT. It encodes CASSLSGGAGPYNSPLHF. The chain recombines TRBV28 with TRBJ1-6; D is possibly TRBD1 (6 bases). The length of the CDR3 is 18 residues. Trimming took off 1 base at V and 2 bases at J, with 15 bases between the two ends. The germline V gene has CDR1 MDHEN and CDR2 SYDVKM.

DNA for the CDR3: TGTGCCAGCAGCACAGCACGCGAGACCCAGTACTTC. This sequence encodes CASSTARETQYF. V usage is TRBV7-6 and J usage is TRBJ2-5; D gene uncertain. V lost 5 bases and J lost 5, with 9 bases in between. Germline CDR1 SGHVS, CDR2 FNYEAQ. This CDR3 has 12 residues. Variable domain in full (rest from reference TRBV7-6 and TRBJ2-5): GAGVSQSPRYKVTKRGQDVALRCDPISGHVSLYWYRQALGQGPEFLTYFNYEAQQDKSGLPNDRFSAERPEGSISTLTIQRTEQRDSAMYRCASSTARETQYFGPGTRLLVL.

This rearrangement joins TRBV7-2 to TRBJ1-3, with 7 positions matching TRBD1. The V gene's germline CDR1 is SGHTA and CDR2 FQGNSA. CDR3 length: 18 amino acids. V trimming: 0 bases; J trimming: 3 bases; junction bases outside the gene matches: 11. The CDR3 sequence is CASSLAQRGQFGGNTIYF. CDR3 DNA sequence: TGTGCCAGCAGCTTAGCCCAAAGGGGACAGTTTGGTGGAAACACCATATATTTT.

J is TRBJ2-1 and V is TRBV5-1; no clear D gene. The germline V gene has CDR1 SGHRS and CDR2 YFSETQ. The CDR3 has 12 residues. V was trimmed by 4 bases and J by 5 bases, leaving 7 bases between them. The CDR3 sequence: CASSARNNEQFF. Written as DNA, the CDR3 is TGCGCCAGCAGCGCCAGGAACAATGAGCAGTTCTTC.

V and J are TRBV11-2 and TRBJ1-1; 9 nucleotides align to TRBD1. After removal of 5 bases from V and 0 bases from J, the junction contained 13 bases not matched to a gene. Germline V gene lookup returns CDR1 SGHAT and CDR2 FQNNGV. CDR3 length equals 18 residues. CDR3 amino acids: CASSTRTGAPSLNTEAFF. CDR3 DNA: TGTGCCAGCAGCACAAGGACAGGGGCCCCGTCCTTGAACACTGAAGCTTTCTTT.

V usage is TRBV9 and J usage is TRBJ2-3, with D tentatively TRBD2 (6 bases). The V end lost 3 bases, the J end lost 1 base, and 12 bases lay between the germline ends. Germline CDR1 reads SGDLS; CDR2 reads YYNGEE. The CDR3 has 15 residues. The CDR3 DNA is TGTGCCAGCAGCGCTCGATCGGGGGGCACAGATACGCAGTATTTT. Amino acid sequence: CASSARSGGTDTQYF.

The genes are TRBV2 and TRBJ1-1; no clear D. The CDR3 totals 13 residues. Deletions cut 10 bases from V and 0 bases from J, with 12 bases between. Germline-derived CDR1 and CDR2 are SNHLY and FYNNEI. CDR3 residues: CATNYGMNTEAFF. The CDR3 nucleotides read TGTGCCACCAACTATGGAATGAACACTGAAGCTTTCTTT.

As regards this clone: One end of the junction varies from germline; a read error may be responsible. V is TRBV5-1 and J is TRBJ2-7, with 10 positions matching TRBD2. CDR3 length: 15 residues. CDR1 and CDR2 from the germline V gene are SGHRS and YFSETQ. The CDR3 DNA follows: TGCGCCAGCAGTTTGGAAGTAGCGGGGGGCTACGAGCAGTACTTC. This sequence encodes CASSLEVAGGYEQYF.

V and J are TRBV7-8 and TRBJ2-7; 7 nucleotides line up with TRBD1. The CDR3 is 16 residues long. After removal of 0 bases from V and 3 bases from J, the junction contained 8 bases not matched to a gene. Germline CDR1 and CDR2: SGHVS and FQNEAQ. CDR3 amino acids: CASSLARWDRNYEQYF. CDR3 coding DNA: TGTGCCAGCAGCTTAGCTAGGTGGGACAGAAACTACGAGCAGTACTTC.

The chain has TRBV11-2 and TRBJ1-1; D not resolved. The V gene's germline CDR1 is SGHAT and CDR2 FQNNGV. Deletions cut 0 bases from V and 3 bases from J, with 20 bases between. This CDR3 contains 18 residues. The CDR3 region is CASSLDPIIVMRHTEAFF. For the CDR3, the DNA is TGTGCCAGCAGCTTAGATCCAATTATCGTAATGAGGCACACTGAAGCTTTCTTT.

The chain links TRBV6-1 to TRBJ2-1; 7 nucleotides match TRBD2. CDR3 length equals 16 residues. From germline, CDR1 is MNHNS and CDR2 SASEGT. J gave up 5 bases and V 0 bases, and 7 bases lay outside the gene matches. The CDR3 DNA sequence: TGTGCCAGCAGTGAAGCAGGAGCGGGATGGAACAATGAGCAGTTCTTC. Translated: CASSEAGAGWNNEQFF.

Turning to this clone: A junction boundary mismatches the germline segment, possibly from a read error. The rearrangement joins TRBV9 to TRBJ1-1; no definite D call. The CDR3 has 13 residues. Germline lookup yields CDR1 SGDLS and CDR2 YYNGEE. CDR3 sequence reads: CASSVALGEPGPF. For the CDR3, the DNA is TGTGCCAGCAGCGTAGCGCTCGGGGAGCCGGGTCCCTTT.

The rearrangement joins TRBV7-2 to TRBJ2-5; D uncertain. The CDR3 length is 11 residues. From germline, CDR1 is SGHTA and CDR2 FQGNSA. The V gene lost 5 bases and the J gene lost 8 bases, with 9 bases spanning the gap. The CDR3 sequence is CASSDRGTQYF. The CDR3 DNA follows: TGTGCCAGCAGCGACCGCGGCACCCAGTACTTC. Complete variable domain (other parts from reference TRBV7-2 and TRBJ2-5): GAGVSQSPSNKVTEKGKDVELRCDPISGHTALYWYRQSLGQGLEFLIYFQGNSAPDKSGLPSDRFSAERTGGSVSTLTIQRTQQEDSAVYLCASSDRGTQYFGPGTRLLVL.

This clone was recorded only once. V gene TRBV10-2 combines with J gene TRBJ2-6; D uncertain. Germline CDR1 reads WSHSY; CDR2 reads SAAADI. V shed 4 bases and J shed 0 bases, with 10 bases lying between them. This CDR3 region has 16 residues. CDR3 sequence: CASSAPTSSGANVLTF. The CDR3 nucleotides read TGCGCCAGCAGTGCCCCTACCTCCTCTGGGGCCAACGTCCTGACTTTC.

V usage is TRBV6-5 and J usage is TRBJ1-5; 8 nucleotides align to TRBD1. The V gene end was trimmed by 0 bases and the J gene end by 6 bases; junction bases not matched to a gene: 4. The germline V gene has CDR1 MNHEY and CDR2 SVGAGI. The CDR3 consists of 15 residues. The CDR3 here is CASSYSTGAGQPQHF. CDR3 DNA sequence: TGTGCCAGCAGTTACTCGACAGGGGCGGGTCAGCCCCAGCATTTT.

This clone was detected only once. CDR3 coding DNA: TGTGCCAGCAGCTCACCATCAGGGGACACCGGGGAGCTGTTTTTT. Translating gives CASSSPSGDTGELFF. This chain uses TRBV5-4 with TRBJ2-2, with D tentatively TRBD1 (6 bases). Trimming took off 3 bases at V and 3 bases at J, with 12 bases between the two ends. This CDR3 is built from 15 residues. Germline CDR1 and CDR2: SGHNT and YYREEE (reference sequence).

This rearrangement joins TRBV5-1 to TRBJ2-2, with TRBD2 matching over 14 bases. V gave up 4 bases and J gave up 6 bases; unmatched junction bases: 5. This CDR3 spans 16 amino acids. Germline V gives CDR1 SGHRS, CDR2 YFSETQ. The CDR3 loop reads CASSPGLAGVAGELFF. Written as DNA, the CDR3 is TGCGCCAGCAGCCCGGGACTAGCGGGAGTGGCCGGGGAGCTGTTTTTT.

This rearrangement joins TRBV27 to TRBJ2-7, with 9 bases that match TRBD2. Germline CDR1 MNHEY, CDR2 SMNVEV (reference sequence). Trimming removed 4 bases from V and 6 bases from J; junction bases left unmatched: 7. This CDR3 has 14 residues. CDR3 nucleotides: TGTGCCAGCAGTTCAACGGGACTAGCTAGCGAGCAGTACTTC. It is translated as CASSSTGLASEQYF.